This is a list of T cell receptor beta chains from one sample in a study of T-cell memory formation after mild COVID-19. TCRdb reprocessed the 5' RACE reads with MiXCR, giving one entry per CDR3 protein. The sample yields about 350,000 distinct CDR3 sequences, roughly 13% seen once. What was sequenced was PBMCs or a T cell subset sorted from them (not recorded which). The origin of the receptors is a man aged 18 to 30 who had mild COVID-19 (a few samples of this study predate the infection). Cell type and time point are not known. CDR3s include the opening cysteine and the closing phenylalanine or tryptophan. The order of the fields is D gene, V gene, CDR3 protein. A D gene is named only where the DNA matches it firmly.

>-|TRBV5-1
CASSSGLLRDEQFF
>TRBD1|TRBV14
CASSPLGQGLDEQYF
>TRBD1|TRBV20-1
CSAPDRATGELFF
>-|TRBV6-6
CASRLNGPPSSGANVLTF
>-|TRBV6-5
CASSYGSLGGTEAFF
>TRBD2|TRBV7-8
CASSPRLAEVNEQFF
>-|TRBV6-5
CASGGRGSSNTEAFF
>-|TRBV6-5
CASSYGGRQPQHF
>TRBD2|TRBV18
CASSPPGTSGLSIQYF
>TRBD2|TRBV6-5
CASSFGSGIYNEQFF
>-|TRBV7-2
CASSLEGQAFF
>TRBD2|TRBV2
CASTERGGRMGNEQFF
>-|TRBV29-1
CSADSAFF
>TRBD1|TRBV15
CATSRTGPGSNQPQHF
>-|TRBV7-9
CASSLGDVEGASYGYTF
>-|TRBV6-2/TRBV6-3
CASSDWYGYTF
>-|TRBV7-6
CASSFRLGETQYF
>-|TRBV4-1
CASSQERYKEAFF
>TRBD1|TRBV29-1
CSAAGQVAGETQYF
>TRBD1|TRBV12-3/TRBV12-4
CASRGTGSYEQYF
>TRBD2|TRBV6-1
CASSALRYGGGAGEQFF
>-|TRBV9
CASSGVFLGSSEWDTQYF
>-|TRBV20-1
CSAALVVNEQFF
>TRBD1|TRBV12-3/TRBV12-4
CASSARQGTNTEAFF
>-|TRBV4-3
CASSQVLLEGTDTQYF
>TRBD1|TRBV15
CATSREGQGSETQYF
>-|TRBV27
CASSLTPAYEQYF
>-|TRBV10-2
CASSGGLSSYEQYF
>-|TRBV5-1
CASSLESSGETRYTF
>-|TRBV7-2
CASSSRAGEQFF
>-|TRBV5-1
CASSPGGRNEKLFF
>TRBD1|TRBV10-3
CAISGTGSTGELFF
>TRBD2|TRBV7-8
CASSPWGGSTDTQYF
>-|TRBV6-6
CASSYRGRTSYTQYF
>TRBD1|TRBV6-5
CASSYHDRQGTGYTF
>TRBD2|TRBV20-1
CSAEWGGSSYEQYF
>-|TRBV7-6
CASSLNTLRKETQYF
>-|TRBV5-6
CASSLEGRQNTEAFF
>-|TRBV5-1
CASSLHRVGTEAFF
>TRBD1|TRBV11-2
CASSSTGGHEQYF
>-|TRBV6-5
CASRRGRDQPQHF
>TRBD1|TRBV5-1
CASIKGGTGGSTDTQYF
>-|TRBV7-9
CASIEGGNSGANVLTF
>-|TRBV5-1
CASSQGTKSADTQYF
>-|TRBV6-5
CASSYGDLGDSEQFF
>-|TRBV3-1
CASSQGRAKPYGYTF
>TRBD1|TRBV7-2
CASSFGTGAHGYTF
>TRBD1|TRBV11-2
CASSDRASSYNEQFF